The clone carrying this T cell receptor beta chain turned up a few times. Its cognate antigen is unknown. These data are taken from a study of cytomegalovirus exposure and HLA in healthy donors. The study's findings and limits: Prediction of most subjects' HLA-A and HLA-B alleles by TCR beta sequences was reportedly accurate. Within a later analysis, the majority of CMV-associated TCR beta chains appeared HLA-restricted.

PCR involved 60 Vbeta and 13 Jbeta primers. Some clones are missing from TCRdb's copy, which holds only in-frame ones; the method was immunoSEQ multiplex PCR. The data contain 120,000 or so clones, about 68% of them singletons. CDR1 and CDR2 (germline): SEHNR, FQNEAQ (reference sequence). The J segment lost 4 bases and the V segment lost 6 bases, leaving 8 bases of the junction unmatched. This CDR3 has 16 residues. Specimen: PBMCs. This receptor was identified in a man aged 35-49 years in good health and CMV-seropositive. The chain joins TRBV7-9 to TRBJ2-1; 11 bases agree with TRBD2. In nucleotides, the CDR3 is TGTGCCAGCAGGGCAACCGGGACTAGCGGTTACAATGAGCAGTTCTTC. It encodes CASRATGTSGYNEQFF.